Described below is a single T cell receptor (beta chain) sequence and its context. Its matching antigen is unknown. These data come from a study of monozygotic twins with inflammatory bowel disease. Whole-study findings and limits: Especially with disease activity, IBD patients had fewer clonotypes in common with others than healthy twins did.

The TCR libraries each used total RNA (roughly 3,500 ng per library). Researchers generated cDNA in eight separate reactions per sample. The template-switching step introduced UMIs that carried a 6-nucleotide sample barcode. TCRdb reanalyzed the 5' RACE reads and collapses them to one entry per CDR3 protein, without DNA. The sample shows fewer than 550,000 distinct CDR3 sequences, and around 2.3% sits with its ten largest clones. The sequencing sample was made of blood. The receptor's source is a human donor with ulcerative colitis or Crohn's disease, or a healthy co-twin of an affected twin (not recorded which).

CDR3 in amino acids: CASSTGTSGTPYYEQFF. The V and J genes are TRBV7-8 and TRBJ2-1; TCRdb's D call, TRBD2, is unchecked because there is no DNA. The CDR3 totals 17 residues. Germline CDR1 is SGHVS and CDR2 is FQNEAQ.